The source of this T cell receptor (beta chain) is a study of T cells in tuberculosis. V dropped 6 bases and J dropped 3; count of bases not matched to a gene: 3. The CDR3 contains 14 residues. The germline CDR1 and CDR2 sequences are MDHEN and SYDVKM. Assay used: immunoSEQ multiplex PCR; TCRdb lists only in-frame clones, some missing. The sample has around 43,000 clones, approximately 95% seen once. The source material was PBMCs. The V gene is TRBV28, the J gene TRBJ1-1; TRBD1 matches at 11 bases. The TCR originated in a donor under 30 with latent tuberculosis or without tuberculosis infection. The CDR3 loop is CASRSDRGHTEAFF. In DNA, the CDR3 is TGTGCCAGCAGATCGGACAGGGGGCACACTGAAGCTTTCTTT.